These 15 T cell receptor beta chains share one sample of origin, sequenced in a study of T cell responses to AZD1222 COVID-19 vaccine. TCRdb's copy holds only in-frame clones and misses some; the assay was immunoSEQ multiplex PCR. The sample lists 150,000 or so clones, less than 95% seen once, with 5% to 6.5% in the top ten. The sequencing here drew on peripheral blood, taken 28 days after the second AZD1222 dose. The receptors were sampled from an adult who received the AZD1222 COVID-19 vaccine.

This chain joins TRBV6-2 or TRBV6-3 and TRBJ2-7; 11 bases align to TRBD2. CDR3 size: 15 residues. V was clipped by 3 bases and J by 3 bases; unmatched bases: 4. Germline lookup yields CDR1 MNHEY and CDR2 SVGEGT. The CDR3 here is CASSYGLAGFYEQYF. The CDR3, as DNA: TGTGCCAGCAGTTATGGACTAGCGGGTTTCTACGAGCAGTACTTC.

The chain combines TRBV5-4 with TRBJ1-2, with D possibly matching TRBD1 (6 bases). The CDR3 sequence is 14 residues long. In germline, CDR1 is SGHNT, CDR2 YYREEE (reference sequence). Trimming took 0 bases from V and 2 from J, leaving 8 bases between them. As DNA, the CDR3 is TGTGCCAGCAGCTTGGTGGACAGAAACTATGGCTACACCTTC. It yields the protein CASSLVDRNYGYTF.

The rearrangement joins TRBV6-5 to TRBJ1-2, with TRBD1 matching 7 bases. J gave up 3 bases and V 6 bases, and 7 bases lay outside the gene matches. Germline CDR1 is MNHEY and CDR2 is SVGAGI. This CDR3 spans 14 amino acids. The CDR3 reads CASRPPGTDYGYTF. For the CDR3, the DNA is TGTGCCAGCAGACCCCCCGGGACAGACTATGGCTACACCTTC.

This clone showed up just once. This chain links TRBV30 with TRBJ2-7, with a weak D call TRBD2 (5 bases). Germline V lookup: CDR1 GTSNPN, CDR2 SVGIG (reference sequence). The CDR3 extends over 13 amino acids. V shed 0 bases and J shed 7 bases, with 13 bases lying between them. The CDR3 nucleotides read TGTGCCTGGAGTGTATCGACCCGCGGGGAGCAGTACTTC. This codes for CAWSVSTRGEQYF.

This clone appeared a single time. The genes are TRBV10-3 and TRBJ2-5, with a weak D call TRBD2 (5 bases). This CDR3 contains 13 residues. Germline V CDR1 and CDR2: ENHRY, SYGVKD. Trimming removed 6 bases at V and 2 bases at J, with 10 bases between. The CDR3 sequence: CAISSSNQETQYF. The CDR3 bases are TGTGCCATCAGCTCTAGCAATCAAGAGACCCAGTACTTC.

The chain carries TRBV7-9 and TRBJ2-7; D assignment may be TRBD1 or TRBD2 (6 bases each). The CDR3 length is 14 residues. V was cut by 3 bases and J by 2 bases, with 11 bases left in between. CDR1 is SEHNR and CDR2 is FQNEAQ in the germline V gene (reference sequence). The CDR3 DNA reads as TGTGCCAGCAGCTTCGGAGGGGGAGCCTACGAGCAGTACTTC. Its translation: CASSFGGGAYEQYF.

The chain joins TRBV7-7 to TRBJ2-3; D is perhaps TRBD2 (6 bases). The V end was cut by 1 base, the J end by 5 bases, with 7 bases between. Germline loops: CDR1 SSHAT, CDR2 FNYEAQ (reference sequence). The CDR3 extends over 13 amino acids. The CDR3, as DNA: TGTGCCAGCAGCTTAGGGAGGGGAGATACGCAGTATTTT. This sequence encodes CASSLGRGDTQYF.

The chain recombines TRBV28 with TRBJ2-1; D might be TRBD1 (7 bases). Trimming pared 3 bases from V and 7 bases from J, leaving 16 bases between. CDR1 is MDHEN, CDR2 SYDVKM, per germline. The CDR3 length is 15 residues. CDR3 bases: TGTGCCAGCAGTTTGGGCGGGACAGCTAGAAATGAGCAGTTCTTC. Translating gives CASSLGGTARNEQFF.

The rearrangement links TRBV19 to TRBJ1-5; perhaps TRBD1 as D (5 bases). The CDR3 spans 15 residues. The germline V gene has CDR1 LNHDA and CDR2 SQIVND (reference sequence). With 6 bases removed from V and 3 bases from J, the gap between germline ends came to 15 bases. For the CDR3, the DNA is TGTGCCAGTAGCGGTCAGGGTGGGCTCAATCAGCCCCAGCATTTT. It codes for CASSGQGGLNQPQHF.

The CDR3 coding sequence is TGTGCCAGCAGTGAAGTCGGCAGTGCAACTAATGAAAAACTGTTTTTT. As protein: CASSEVGSATNEKLFF. The chain recombines TRBV2 with TRBJ1-4; D unclear. The CDR3 runs to 16 residues. Germline V gene lookup returns CDR1 SNHLY and CDR2 FYNNEI. V was clipped by 1 base and J by 0 bases, with 9 bases between them.

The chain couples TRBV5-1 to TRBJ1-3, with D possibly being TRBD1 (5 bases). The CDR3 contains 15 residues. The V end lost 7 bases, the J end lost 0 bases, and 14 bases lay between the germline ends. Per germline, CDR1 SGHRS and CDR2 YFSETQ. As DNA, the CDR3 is TGCGCCAGCCGCGGCGGGGCTTCCTCTGGAAACACCATATATTTT. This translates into CASRGGASSGNTIYF.

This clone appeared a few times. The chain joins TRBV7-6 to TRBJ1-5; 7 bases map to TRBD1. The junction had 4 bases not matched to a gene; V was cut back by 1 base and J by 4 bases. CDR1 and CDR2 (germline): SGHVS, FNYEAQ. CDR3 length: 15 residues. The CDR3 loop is CASSLETGYNQPQHF. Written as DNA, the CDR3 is TGTGCCAGCAGCTTAGAGACAGGGTATAATCAGCCCCAGCATTTT.

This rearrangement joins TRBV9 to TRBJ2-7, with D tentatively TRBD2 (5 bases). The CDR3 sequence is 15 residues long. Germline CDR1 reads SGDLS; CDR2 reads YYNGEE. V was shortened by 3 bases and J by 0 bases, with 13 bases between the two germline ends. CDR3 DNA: TGTGCCAGCAGCGCCCATAGCGACCCCTCCTACGAGCAGTACTTC. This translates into CASSAHSDPSYEQYF.

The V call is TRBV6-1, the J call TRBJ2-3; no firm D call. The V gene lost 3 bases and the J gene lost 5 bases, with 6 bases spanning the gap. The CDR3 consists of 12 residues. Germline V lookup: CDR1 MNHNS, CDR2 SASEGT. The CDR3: CASSDLVDTQYF. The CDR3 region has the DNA TGTGCCAGCAGTGACCTGGTAGATACGCAGTATTTT.

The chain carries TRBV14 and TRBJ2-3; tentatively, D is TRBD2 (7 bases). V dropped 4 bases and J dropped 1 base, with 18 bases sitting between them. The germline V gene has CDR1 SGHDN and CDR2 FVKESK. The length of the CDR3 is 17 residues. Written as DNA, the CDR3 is TGTGCCAGCAGCCTCACGGGGGCGGGGGCCCGCACAGATACGCAGTATTTT. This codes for CASSLTGAGARTDTQYF. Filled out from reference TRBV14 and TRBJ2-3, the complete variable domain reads EAGVTQFPSHSVIEKGQTVTLRCDPISGHDNLYWYRRVMGKEIKFLLHFVKESKQDESGMPNNRFLAERTGGTYSTLKVQPAELEDSGVYFCASSLTGAGARTDTQYFGPGTRLTVL.